The 10 T cell receptor beta chains below were found in one sample sequenced in a study of blood T cell repertoires in COVID-19. The repertoire was sequenced with immunoSEQ multiplex PCR; TCRdb's copy has only in-frame clones and lacks some. The top ten hold roughly 6.1% of the sample, which has tens of thousands of clones, over 80% seen once. Sample: peripheral blood. The receptors stem from a woman aged 45 to 65 with acute or convalescent COVID-19.

Only a few counts were recorded for this clone. The rearrangement joins TRBV24-1 to TRBJ2-2; a possible D gene is TRBD2 (5 bases). Trimming took off 3 bases at V and 6 bases at J, with 10 bases between the two ends. CDR1 KGHDR and CDR2 SFDVKD come from the germline V gene. The CDR3 loop spans 14 amino acids. This CDR3 reads CATSDRTFPGELFF. CDR3 in DNA: TGTGCCACCAGTGATCGGACTTTCCCCGGGGAGCTGTTTTTT.

The rearrangement uses TRBV28 and TRBJ2-7; a possible D gene is TRBD2 (5 bases). Trimming pared 2 bases from V and 2 bases from J, leaving 13 bases between. In germline, CDR1 is MDHEN, CDR2 SYDVKM. The CDR3 length is 15 residues. CDR3 loop: CASSLPAGGTYEQYF. The CDR3 DNA sequence: TGTGCCAGCAGTTTACCTGCGGGCGGAACCTACGAGCAGTACTTC.

The chain joins TRBV15 to TRBJ2-7; D remains ambiguous. Between the trimmed V and J ends, which lost 7 bases and 5 bases, there was a span of 3 bases. Germline V gene sequence: CDR1 LNHNV, CDR2 YYDKDF (reference sequence). The CDR3 runs 9 residues. For the CDR3, the DNA is TGTGCCACCACTGACGAGCAGTACTTC. It yields the protein CATTDEQYF.

This chain links TRBV5-5 with TRBJ1-2; D ambiguous. The CDR3 has 15 amino acids. V lost 0 bases and J lost 0, with 9 bases in between. Germline values: CDR1 SGHKS, CDR2 YYEKEE (reference sequence). This CDR3 reads CASSLDPHSNYGYTF. The CDR3 DNA follows: TGTGCCAGCAGCTTGGATCCACATTCTAACTATGGCTACACCTTC.

CDR3 nucleotide sequence: TGCGCCAGCAGCCAAGAAGTTGCGATCCCCTACGAGCAGTACTTC. Translating gives CASSQEVAIPYEQYF. V and J are TRBV4-1 and TRBJ2-7; D remains unclear. Trimming shortened V by 0 bases and J by 2 bases, and 11 bases separated the two germline ends. The CDR3 runs 15 residues. Per the germline V gene, CDR1 is MGHRA and CDR2 is YSYEKL.

The chain employs TRBV27 and TRBJ1-2, with a weak D call TRBD1 (6 bases). CDR1 MNHEY and CDR2 SMNVEV come from the germline V gene (reference sequence). The CDR3 totals 13 residues. Trimming stripped 3 bases from V and 7 bases from J, with 12 bases between. CDR3 bases: TGTGCCAGCAGTTTTGGCAGGGGCGTTGGCTACACCTTC. Residues: CASSFGRGVGYTF.

The V gene is TRBV10-3, the J gene TRBJ2-7, with D tentatively TRBD1 (5 bases). Germline CDR1 is ENHRY and CDR2 is SYGVKD. Trimming stripped 10 bases from V and 0 bases from J, with 16 bases between. CDR3 length: 14 residues. The CDR3 region is CATLPDTLSYEQYF. DNA for the CDR3: TGTGCCACCCTCCCGGACACTCTCTCCTACGAGCAGTACTTC.

This chain joins TRBV4-1 and TRBJ2-7; 8 positions match TRBD1. CDR1 is MGHRA, CDR2 YSYEKL, per germline. The CDR3 is made up of 15 amino acids. V was clipped by 5 bases and J by 4 bases; unmatched bases: 10. DNA for the CDR3: TGCGCCAGCAGCTCGCGACAGGGGACGGGGTACGAGCAGTACTTC. Translated, it gives CASSSRQGTGYEQYF.

This chain uses TRBV19 with TRBJ1-5; 8 bases are shared with TRBD1. CDR1 and CDR2 (germline): LNHDA, SQIVND (reference sequence). This CDR3 contains 15 residues. V was clipped by 5 bases and J by 5 bases; unmatched bases: 8. The CDR3 nucleotides read TGTGCCAGTAGTGCCGCAGGGGGCGCGTATCAGCCCCAGCATTTT. It specifies CASSAAGGAYQPQHF.

The rearrangement links TRBV5-1 to TRBJ2-5, with TRBD1 identical over 8 bases. This CDR3 is 14 amino acids long. V shed 4 bases and J 2 bases; nucleotides not matched to a gene: 4. Germline CDR1 SGHRS, CDR2 YFSETQ. The CDR3 DNA reads as TGCGCCAGCAGCCGACAGGGGCCGCAAGAGACCCAGTACTTC. Encoded protein: CASSRQGPQETQYF.